The next 27 T cell receptor beta chains were all read from a single sample in a study of blood T cell repertoires in COVID-19. This table comes from immunoSEQ multiplex PCR, and its TCRdb copy is limited to in-frame clones, with some not included. The sample yields 200,000 to 300,000 clones, approximately 86% seen once. The sequenced sample consisted of peripheral blood. The receptors come from a woman between 55 and 75 years old who had recovered from COVID-19.

This chain uses TRBV5-1 with TRBJ2-7; 7 bases are shared with TRBD1. V dropped 3 bases and J dropped 0; count of bases not matched to a gene: 3. This CDR3 has 14 amino acids. The germline gives CDR1 SGHRS, CDR2 YFSETQ. The CDR3 sequence is CASSSGQASYEQYF. CDR3 in DNA: TGCGCCAGCAGCTCCGGACAGGCCTCCTACGAGCAGTACTTC.

The J gene is TRBJ1-2, the V gene TRBV14; D is unresolved. This CDR3 has 14 residues. In germline, CDR1 is SGHDN, CDR2 FVKESK. The V and J ends lost 3 bases and 1 base respectively, with 9 bases between them. The CDR3 sequence is CASSQGSVNYGYTF. DNA of the CDR3: TGTGCCAGCAGCCAGGGCAGTGTTAACTATGGCTACACCTTC. The full variable domain, in which reference TRBV14 and TRBJ1-2 provide the parts outside the CDR3, is EAGVTQFPSHSVIEKGQTVTLRCDPISGHDNLYWYRRVMGKEIKFLLHFVKESKQDESGMPNNRFLAERTGGTYSTLKVQPAELEDSGVYFCASSQGSVNYGYTFGSGTRLTVV.

The rearrangement links TRBV7-9 to TRBJ2-5; 9 nucleotides agree with TRBD2. CDR1 is SEHNR and CDR2 is FQNEAQ in the germline V gene (reference sequence). There are 18 residues in the CDR3. With 3 bases clipped from V and 4 bases from J, the junction kept 15 bases outside the gene matches. CDR3 residues: CASSLGPTSGRLGETQYF. CDR3 nucleotide sequence: TGTGCCAGCAGCTTGGGCCCCACGAGCGGGAGGTTAGGAGAGACCCAGTACTTC.

The chain combines TRBV12-1 with TRBJ2-2; the table names TRBD1, a call not compared with the DNA. TRBV12-1 represents a pseudogene. This CDR3 is 16 amino acids long. CDR3 protein: CASSPRDRDHTGELFF. DNA of the CDR3: TGTGCCAGCAGCCCACGGGACAGGGATCACACCGGGGAGCTGTTTTTT.

The V gene is TRBV2, the J gene TRBJ1-2; 7 positions agree with TRBD1. The CDR3 consists of 15 residues. Per germline, CDR1 SNHLY and CDR2 FYNNEI. J was trimmed by 7 bases and V by 6 bases; bases with no gene match: 14. CDR3 DNA: TGTGCCAGCAGCGAAAACCCGGGACAGTACTCTGGCTACACCTTC. Residues: CASSENPGQYSGYTF.

The chain employs TRBV10-2 and TRBJ1-2; tentatively, D is TRBD1 (5 bases). The CDR3 totals 11 residues. The germline V and J ends were trimmed by 8 bases and 7 bases, with 11 bases remaining between them. CDR1 and CDR2 from the germline V gene are WSHSY and SAAADI. CDR3 in DNA: TGCGCCAGCTTGCAGGGTTTTGGCTACACCTTC. Its translation: CASLQGFGYTF.

The chain links TRBV6-5 to TRBJ1-4; D may be TRBD1 (6 bases). CDR3 size: 13 residues. In germline, CDR1 is MNHEY, CDR2 SVGAGI. V was clipped by 7 bases and J by 7 bases, with 13 bases between them. This CDR3 is CASKTGFIEKLFF. The CDR3 DNA sequence: TGTGCCAGCAAAACAGGGTTTATTGAAAAACTGTTTTTT.

The chain is built from TRBV7-3 and TRBJ2-1, with D possibly matching TRBD2 (7 bases). Trimming took 4 bases from V and 0 from J, leaving 13 bases between them. The CDR3 runs 16 residues. Germline CDR1 reads SGHTA; CDR2 reads FQGTGA. The chain's CDR3 is CASSYRGADSYNEQFF. The CDR3 DNA reads as TGTGCCAGCAGCTACCGGGGGGCGGACTCCTACAATGAGCAGTTCTTC. The variable domain in full, completed from reference TRBV7-3 and TRBJ2-1, reads GAGVSQTPSNKVTEKGKYVELRCDPISGHTALYWYRQSLGQGPEFLIYFQGTGAADDSGLPNDRFFAVRPEGSVSTLKIQRTERGDSAVYLCASSYRGADSYNEQFFGPGTRLTVL.

This clone was counted only a few times. This chain connects TRBV6-1 to TRBJ1-5; D gene uncertain. The V gene lost 1 base and the J gene lost 3 bases, with 10 bases spanning the gap. Germline CDR1 and CDR2: MNHNS and SASEGT. The CDR3 has 15 residues. CDR3 DNA sequence: TGTGCCAGCAGTGAAGAGAGGCTGTCCAATCAGCCCCAGCATTTT. It is translated as CASSEERLSNQPQHF.

This chain links TRBV4-3 with TRBJ2-5; 7 positions agree with TRBD1. V dropped 0 bases and J dropped 5; count of bases not matched to a gene: 12. The CDR3 contains 17 residues. Germline assignment: CDR1 LGHNA and CDR2 YSLEER. CDR3 loop: CASSQDQVTGAWETQYF. The CDR3 DNA is TGCGCCAGCAGCCAAGATCAAGTTACAGGGGCATGGGAGACCCAGTACTTC.

CDR3 residues: CASTPGILYGYTF. In nucleotides, the CDR3 is TGTGCCAGCACTCCCGGGATCCTATATGGCTACACCTTC. The V call is TRBV2, the J call TRBJ1-2; D unresolved. Trimming shortened V by 7 bases and J by 5 bases, and 14 bases separated the two germline ends. Germline loops: CDR1 SNHLY, CDR2 FYNNEI. The CDR3 is 13 residues long.

This clone was counted once. This chain joins TRBV9 and TRBJ1-6; 10 bases match TRBD1. Germline lookup yields CDR1 SGDLS and CDR2 YYNGEE. The junction had 3 bases not matched to a gene; V was cut back by 0 bases and J by 9 bases. The CDR3 totals 15 residues. The CDR3 loop is CASSVAGQGTSPLHF. In DNA, the CDR3 is TGTGCCAGCAGCGTAGCGGGACAGGGGACTTCACCCCTCCACTTT. Full variable domain (rest looked up from reference TRBV9 and TRBJ1-6): DSGVTQTPKHLITATGQRVTLRCSPRSGDLSVYWYQQSLDQGLQFLIQYYNGEERAKGNILERFSAQQFPDLHSELNLSSLELGDSALYFCASSVAGQGTSPLHFGNGTRLTVT.

In this sample, this clone turned up a few times. The rearrangement links TRBV7-2 to TRBJ1-4, with 11 bases fitting TRBD1. This CDR3 contains 17 residues. V dropped 5 bases and J dropped 0; count of bases not matched to a gene: 5. The germline V gene encodes CDR1 SGHTA and CDR2 FQGNSA. The CDR3 sequence: CASSLLGQGATNEKLFF. CDR3 nucleotides: TGTGCCAGCAGCCTTCTGGGACAGGGGGCAACTAATGAAAAACTGTTTTTT. The whole variable domain, remainder taken from reference TRBV7-2 and TRBJ1-4, is GAGVSQSPSNKVTEKGKDVELRCDPISGHTALYWYRQSLGQGLEFLIYFQGNSAPDKSGLPSDRFSAERTGGSVSTLTIQRTQQEDSAVYLCASSLLGQGATNEKLFFGSGTQLSVL.

The chain recombines TRBV11-2 with TRBJ1-2; a weak D match, TRBD1 (6 bases). CDR1 is SGHAT and CDR2 is FQNNGV in the germline V gene. CDR3 length: 13 amino acids. Trimming removed 4 bases from V and 10 bases from J, with 16 bases in between. The CDR3 region has the DNA TGTGCCAGCAGCTGGACTCGGGACACGGACTACACCTTC. This translates into CASSWTRDTDYTF.

The chain has TRBV5-1 and TRBJ2-6; 7 bases are a match to TRBD1. Germline CDR1 and CDR2: SGHRS and YFSETQ. There are 17 residues in the CDR3. The trim removed 2 bases at V and 0 bases at J, leaving 5 bases unmatched. For the CDR3, the DNA is TGCGCCAGCAGCTTAGGGGACAGACCCTCTGGGGCCAACGTCCTGACTTTC. It translates to CASSLGDRPSGANVLTF.

This clone was counted only a few times. V is TRBV27 and J is TRBJ1-4; 7 nucleotides match TRBD1. CDR3 length equals 16 residues. Germline V gene lookup returns CDR1 MNHEY and CDR2 SMNVEV (reference sequence). Unmatched junction bases numbered 7, after V lost 6 bases and J lost 0 bases. The CDR3 loop is CASSPIQGATNEKLFF. CDR3 nucleotides: TGTGCCAGCAGCCCTATCCAGGGGGCAACTAATGAAAAACTGTTTTTT.

This chain uses TRBV5-1 with TRBJ2-5, with TRBD1 matching 8 bases. The germline V gene has CDR1 SGHRS and CDR2 YFSETQ. The CDR3 runs to 14 residues. J was trimmed by 5 bases and V by 4 bases; bases with no gene match: 7. CDR3 sequence (DNA): TGCGCCAGCAGCACTCGGACAGGGCGGGAGACCCAGTACTTC. Its protein is CASSTRTGRETQYF.

This chain joins TRBV29-1 and TRBJ2-1; TRBD1 agrees at 7 bases. The CDR3 length is 13 residues. Germline CDR1 is SQVTM and CDR2 is ANQGSEA. V lost 4 bases, J lost 2 bases, and 2 bases stayed unmatched. CDR3 sequence: CSVVTGTYNEQFF. Here the CDR3 DNA reads TGCAGCGTTGTGACAGGGACCTACAATGAGCAGTTCTTC.

The chain couples TRBV6-2 or TRBV6-3 to TRBJ2-3, with 7 bases matching TRBD2. Germline CDR1 MNHEY, CDR2 SVGEGT. V trimming: 2 bases; J trimming: 2 bases; junction bases outside the gene matches: 7. The CDR3 has 16 amino acids. The CDR3 loop is CASSYVAGEYTDTQYF. In DNA form, the CDR3 reads TGTGCCAGCAGTTACGTGGCGGGGGAATACACAGATACGCAGTATTTT.

This rearrangement joins TRBV7-2 to TRBJ1-2; D is unresolved. Trimming took 5 bases from V and 4 from J, leaving 14 bases between them. Germline V CDR1 and CDR2: SGHTA, FQGNSA. There are 14 residues in the CDR3. Written as DNA, the CDR3 is TGTGCCAGCAGCCCAGAACAGCGGATCTATGGCTACACCTTC. This encodes CASSPEQRIYGYTF.

The CDR3 loop reads CASSLGPKNTEAFF. CDR3 DNA: TGTGCCAGCAGCTTGGGGCCGAAAAACACTGAAGCTTTCTTT. This chain connects TRBV5-6 to TRBJ1-1; D ambiguous. Trimming pared 0 bases from V and 2 bases from J, leaving 8 bases between. Germline loops: CDR1 SGHDT, CDR2 YYEEEE. The CDR3 length is 14 residues. The full variable domain, its missing parts supplied by reference TRBV5-6 and TRBJ1-1, is DAGVTQSPTHLIKTRGQQVTLRCSPKSGHDTVSWYQQALGQGPQFIFQYYEEEERQRGNFPDRFSGHQFPNYSSELNVNALLLGDSALYLCASSLGPKNTEAFFGQGTRLTVV.

There are a few counts of this clone. J is TRBJ1-1 and V is TRBV3-1 (or the pseudogene TRBV3-2); unclear D gene. V was trimmed by 5 bases and J by 8 bases, leaving 9 bases between them. This CDR3 spans 11 amino acids. Germline V gives CDR1 LGHDT, CDR2 YNNKEL (reference sequence). The CDR3 sequence: CASSTLWEAFF. CDR3 DNA: TGTGCCAGCAGCACCCTATGGGAAGCTTTCTTT.

The chain employs TRBV6-6 and TRBJ1-6; D uncertain. The length of the CDR3 is 14 residues. Germline assignment: CDR1 MNHNY and CDR2 SVGAGI (reference sequence). Trimming cost V 6 bases and J 5 bases, with 11 bases left between them. In nucleotides, the CDR3 is TGTGCCAGCAGCGTGACTAAGAATAATTCACCCCTCCACTTT. It codes for CASSVTKNNSPLHF.

Turning to this clone: Its ends do not fully match the called genes, so a read error is possible. The V gene is TRBV14, the J gene TRBJ2-3; weak D call: TRBD2 (5 bases). CDR3 length: 17 residues. Germline CDR1 reads SGHDN; CDR2 reads FVKESK. CDR3 loop: CASTQRGREVGTDTQYF. CDR3 DNA: TGTGCCAGCACCCAAAGAGGACGGGAAGTCGGAACAGATACGCAGTATTTT.

This sequence joins TRBV2 and TRBJ1-1, with 7 bases that match TRBD1. The CDR3 extends over 15 amino acids. V lost 6 bases to trimming and J lost 0 bases; unmatched junction nucleotides: 7. Looked up from germline, CDR1 is SNHLY and CDR2 is FYNNEI. Written as DNA, the CDR3 is TGTGCCAGCAGGGGGGAACAGGGGCTGAACACTGAAGCTTTCTTT. Translating it yields CASRGEQGLNTEAFF.

V and J are TRBV7-3 and TRBJ2-3; 9 nucleotides agree with TRBD1. This CDR3 contains 15 residues. With 2 bases clipped from V and 1 base from J, the junction kept 1 base outside the gene matches. Looked up from germline, CDR1 is SGHTA and CDR2 is FQGTGA. The CDR3 nucleotides are TGTGCCAGCAGCTTAGGGACAGGGCGCACAGATACGCAGTATTTT. It specifies CASSLGTGRTDTQYF.

The chain is built from TRBV6-2 or TRBV6-3 and TRBJ2-5; D not resolved. Between the trimmed V and J ends, which lost 6 bases and 4 bases, there was a span of 15 bases. There are 14 residues in the CDR3. Germline loops: CDR1 MNHEY, CDR2 SVGEGT. For the CDR3, the DNA is TGTGCCAGCAGCGTCAGGTTGTGGGCAGAGACCCAGTACTTC. Its protein is CASSVRLWAETQYF.